This TCR beta chain was recovered during a study of blood T cell repertoires in COVID-19. About the study: Sites across the United States, Italy and Spain contributed samples from acute and convalescent COVID-19. PBMCs, B-cell-depleted T cells, or T cells were the source of the cDNA or gDNA that made up the material.

Authors' methods: How many nucleated cells were present was estimated from reference gene primer amplification. TCRdb keeps only in-frame clones here, not all; method: immunoSEQ multiplex PCR. V and J calls and clone size are as listed in that table; D and trimming were resolved from the DNA. Here the sample spans 280,000 or so clones, approximately 89% being singletons. Trimming removed 0 bases from V and 0 bases from J, with 8 bases in between. The germline V gene encodes CDR1 SGHTA and CDR2 FQGTGA. The CDR3 contains 15 residues. This receptor was taken from a woman in her 30s who had recovered from COVID-19. Material for sequencing was peripheral blood. The chain links TRBV7-3 to TRBJ1-1; D is uncertain. The CDR3 loop is CASSLTYTLNTEAFF. DNA of the CDR3: TGTGCCAGCAGCTTAACTTACACCCTGAACACTGAAGCTTTCTTT.